A selection of T cell receptor beta chains follows, all from one sample in a study of blood T cells in healthy people across ages. TCRdb passed the 5' RACE reads through MiXCR, listing each CDR3 protein once. The table lists about 1.1 million distinct CDR3 sequences, roughly two fifths of them singletons. Source material: blood. All receptors derive from a man between 18 and 29 years old in good health. Both conserved end residues are part of each CDR3. The D gene is left open where the match is weak. Clone size is shown for a subset of rows, as once, few, many or a class of expanded clone.

abundance	v_gene	d_gene	j_gene	CDR3aa	CDR3nt
.	TRBV10-3	TRBD1	TRBJ2-7	CAIRTGNEQYF	TGTGCCATCAGGACAGGGAACGAGCAGTACTTC
.	TRBV6-2/TRBV6-3	TRBD1	TRBJ2-1	CASSSSLGQGPETQFF	TGTGCCAGCAGTTCCAGCCTTGGACAGGGTCCAGAGACCCAGTTCTTC
.	TRBV4-1	TRBD1	TRBJ1-1	CANSHTFTGGRTEAFF	TGCGCCAACAGCCACACTTTTACAGGGGGCAGGACTGAAGCTTTCTTT
.	TRBV5-1	TRBD1	TRBJ1-2	CASSVGQGGYGYTF	TGCGCCAGCAGCGTGGGACAGGGAGGGTATGGCTACACCTTC
.	TRBV20-1	TRBD2	TRBJ2-3	CSARWTSGGLTEDTQYF	TGCAGTGCTAGATGGACTAGCGGGGGCCTTACAGAAGATACGCAGTATTTT
.	TRBV5-1	.	TRBJ1-2	CASSLENPQDYGYTF	TGCGCCAGCAGCTTGGAAAATCCCCAGGACTATGGCTACACCTTC
few	TRBV20-1	TRBD2	TRBJ2-1	CSAGELAGGLNEQFF	TGCAGTGCTGGGGAACTAGCGGGGGGGCTTAATGAGCAGTTCTTC
.	TRBV9	TRBD1	TRBJ1-2	CASSPWDRADGYTF	TGTGCCAGCAGCCCCTGGGACAGGGCAGATGGCTACACCTTC
.	TRBV4-3	TRBD1	TRBJ2-3	CASSQVWIRDRGVGLSTDTQYF	TGCGCCAGCAGCCAAGTCTGGATCAGGGACAGGGGCGTCGGTCTCAGCACAGATACGCAGTATTTT
once	TRBV13	TRBD2	TRBJ2-1	CASSLGLAATGQFF	TGTGCCAGCAGCTTAGGTCTAGCGGCCACGGGGCAGTTCTTC
.	TRBV7-9	.	TRBJ2-1	CASSHGQTGRTYNEQFF	TGTGCCAGCAGTCACGGACAGACCGGCAGAACGTACAATGAGCAGTTCTTC
.	TRBV5-1	.	TRBJ2-3	CASRAQGTGSTDTQYF	TGCGCCAGCAGAGCCCAAGGGACGGGTAGCACAGATACGCAGTATTTT
.	TRBV12-3/TRBV12-4	TRBD1	TRBJ1-1	CANSYGEQGATEAFF	TGTGCCAACAGCTATGGGGAACAGGGGGCGACTGAAGCTTTCTTT
.	TRBV5-1	.	TRBJ1-1	CASSSRGFEAFF	TGCGCCAGCAGCTCCAGGGGTTTTGAAGCTTTCTTT